This T cell receptor (beta chain) is from a study of blood T cell repertoires in COVID-19. Measured with immunoSEQ multiplex PCR; TCRdb has only the in-frame clones, and not every one. The table has roughly 400,000 clones, approximately 89% seen once; the top ten hold 1.5% to 2%. Trimming removed 2 bases from V and 2 bases from J, with 16 bases in between. The CDR3 is made up of 16 amino acids. Germline V lookup: CDR1 MDHEN, CDR2 SYDVKM. Participant age was about 18 to 89 years, and participants resided in 24 US areas. Allocation to cohorts depended on clinical history reported by the participants. Recovered status in Cohort 3 required two negative PCRs, clearance, or symptom resolution.

The rearrangement joins TRBV28 to TRBJ2-7, with D uncertain. This receptor was obtained from a woman in her twenties or thirties who had recovered from COVID-19. Sequenced material: PBMCs or T cells enriched from blood (not recorded which). The CDR3 reads CASSLNANTIAYEQYF. In nucleotides, the CDR3 is TGTGCCAGCAGTTTAAACGCGAATACTATAGCCTACGAGCAGTACTTC.